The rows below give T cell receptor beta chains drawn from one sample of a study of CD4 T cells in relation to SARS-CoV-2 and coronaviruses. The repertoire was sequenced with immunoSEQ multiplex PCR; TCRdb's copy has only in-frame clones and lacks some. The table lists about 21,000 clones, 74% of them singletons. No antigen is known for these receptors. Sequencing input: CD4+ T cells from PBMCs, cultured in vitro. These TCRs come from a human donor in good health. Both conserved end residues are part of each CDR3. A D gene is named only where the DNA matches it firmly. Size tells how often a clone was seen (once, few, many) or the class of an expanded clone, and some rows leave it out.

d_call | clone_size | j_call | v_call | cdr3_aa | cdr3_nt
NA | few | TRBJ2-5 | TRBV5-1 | CASSLVRGTQETQYF | TGCGCCAGCAGCTTGGTTCGGGGGACCCAAGAGACCCAGTACTTC
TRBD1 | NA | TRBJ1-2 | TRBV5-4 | CASQRQGARGYTF | TGTGCCAGCCAAAGACAGGGGGCGAGAGGCTACACCTTC
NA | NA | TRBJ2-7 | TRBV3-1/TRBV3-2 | CASSQGPLLTYEQYF | TGTGCCAGCAGCCAAGGCCCGCTCCTTACCTACGAGCAGTACTTC
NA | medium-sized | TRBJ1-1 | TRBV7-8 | CASSHREGTTEAFF | TGTGCCAGCAGTCACCGGGAAGGGACCACTGAAGCTTTCTTT
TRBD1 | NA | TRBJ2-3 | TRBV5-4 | CASSFGTGETDTQYF | TGTGCCAGCAGCTTCGGGACAGGGGAGACAGATACGCAGTATTTT
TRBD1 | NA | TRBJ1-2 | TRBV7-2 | CASSSTRTGYHGYTF | TGTGCCAGCAGCTCGACCAGGACAGGGTACCATGGCTACACCTTC
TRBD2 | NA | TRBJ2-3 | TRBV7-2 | CASSLVPGLAGADTQYF | TGTGCCAGCAGCTTAGTCCCCGGACTAGCGGGAGCAGATACGCAGTATTTT
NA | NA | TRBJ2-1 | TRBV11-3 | CASSLGPSQGYNEQFF | TGTGCCAGCAGCTTAGGGCCCAGCCAAGGTTACAATGAGCAGTTCTTC
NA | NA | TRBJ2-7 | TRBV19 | CASSMMTGAGLEQYF | TGTGCCAGTAGTATGATGACGGGAGCAGGCCTCGAGCAGTACTTC
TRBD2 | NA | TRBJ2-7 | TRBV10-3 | CATGTSVSYEQYF | TGTGCCACCGGCACTAGCGTCTCCTACGAGCAGTACTTC
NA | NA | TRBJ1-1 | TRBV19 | CASSRREDEAFF | TGTGCCAGTAGTCGGAGGGAAGATGAAGCTTTCTTT
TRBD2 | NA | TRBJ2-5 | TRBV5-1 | CASRGEGLETQYF | TGCGCCAGCCGTGGGGAGGGCCTGGAGACCCAGTACTTC
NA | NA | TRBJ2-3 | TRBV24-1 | CATSDLADSTDTQYF | TGTGCCACCAGTGATTTAGCGGACAGCACAGATACGCAGTATTTT
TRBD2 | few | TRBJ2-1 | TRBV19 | CASTGLAGPGGEQFF | TGTGCCAGTACGGGACTAGCGGGGCCGGGAGGTGAGCAGTTCTTC
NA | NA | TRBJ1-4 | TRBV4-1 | CASSQDQGSNEKLFF | TGCGCCAGCAGCCAAGATCAGGGCAGTAATGAAAAACTGTTTTTT
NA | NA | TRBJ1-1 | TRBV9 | CASSQPGGATEAFF | TGTGCCAGCAGCCAGCCCGGAGGGGCCACTGAAGCTTTCTTT
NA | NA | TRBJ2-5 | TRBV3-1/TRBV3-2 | CASSQGPTETQYF | TGTGCCAGCAGCCAAGGGCCCACGGAGACCCAGTACTTC
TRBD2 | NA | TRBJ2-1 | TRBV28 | CATRDYSSYNEQFF | TGTGCCACCCGGGACTACAGCTCCTACAATGAGCAGTTCTTC
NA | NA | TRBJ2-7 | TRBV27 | CASSFQRDHYEQYF | TGTGCCAGCAGTTTCCAGAGGGACCACTACGAGCAGTACTTC
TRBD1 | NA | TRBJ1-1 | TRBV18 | CASSLQGAEAEAFF | TGTGCCAGCTCATTACAGGGGGCAGAAGCTGAAGCTTTCTTT
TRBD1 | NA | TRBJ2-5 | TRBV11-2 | CASSPGQVTETQYF | TGTGCCAGCAGCCCCGGACAGGTGACGGAGACCCAGTACTTC
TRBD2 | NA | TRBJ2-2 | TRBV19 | CASSILAGRVTGELFF | TGTGCCAGTAGTATACTAGCGGGGCGGGTCACCGGGGAGCTGTTTTTT
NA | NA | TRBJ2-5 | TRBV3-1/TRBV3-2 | CASSQELGPRGQETQYF | TGTGCCAGCAGCCAAGAACTAGGCCCCCGTGGGCAAGAGACCCAGTACTTC
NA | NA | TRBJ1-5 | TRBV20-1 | CSASLDRTNQPQHF | TGCAGTGCTAGTCTCGACAGGACAAATCAGCCCCAGCATTTT
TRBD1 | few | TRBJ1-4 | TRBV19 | CASSTGQGLQKLFF | TGTGCCAGTAGTACGGGACAGGGGTTACAAAAACTGTTTTTT
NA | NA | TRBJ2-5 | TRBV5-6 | CASSAGRAPETQYF | TGTGCCAGCAGCGCGGGACGCGCTCCGGAGACCCAGTACTTC
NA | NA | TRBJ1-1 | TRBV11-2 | CASSLIAGRGNTEAFF | TGTGCCAGCAGCTTAATCGCAGGGCGAGGTAACACTGAAGCTTTCTTT
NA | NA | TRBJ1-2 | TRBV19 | CASSIARRSPKDENYGYTF | TGTGCCAGTAGTATAGCCCGTCGCTCTCCGAAGGATGAAAACTATGGCTACACCTTC
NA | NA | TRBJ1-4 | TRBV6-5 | CAIGTPNEKLFF | TGTGCCATCGGGACCCCAAATGAAAAACTGTTTTTT
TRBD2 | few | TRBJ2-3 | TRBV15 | CATSALAGGPETSTQYF | TGTGCCACCAGCGCCCTAGCGGGAGGGCCGGAAACGTCTACGCAGTATTTT
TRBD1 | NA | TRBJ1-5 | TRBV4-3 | CASSQDRGQDNQPQHF | TGCGCCAGCAGCCAAGACAGGGGGCAGGACAATCAGCCCCAGCATTTT
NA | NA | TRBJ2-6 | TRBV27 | CASGRTSPGANVLTF | TGTGCCAGCGGGCGAACGTCCCCTGGGGCCAACGTCCTGACTTTC
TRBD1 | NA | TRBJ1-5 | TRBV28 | CASSLFLGTGGSNQPQHF | TGTGCCAGCAGTTTATTTTTAGGGACAGGGGGTAGCAATCAGCCCCAGCATTTT
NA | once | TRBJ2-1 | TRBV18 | CASSSQTGAYNEQFF | TGTGCCAGCTCATCACAGACAGGAGCCTACAATGAGCAGTTCTTC
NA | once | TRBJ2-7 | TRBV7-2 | CASSFGDTFYEQYF | TGTGCCAGCAGCTTCGGGGACACTTTCTACGAGCAGTACTTC
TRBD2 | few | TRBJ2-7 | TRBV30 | CAWSVAGYGEQYF | TGTGCCTGGAGTGTAGCGGGGTATGGCGAGCAGTACTTC
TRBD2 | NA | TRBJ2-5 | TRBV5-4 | CASSLKSSGETQYF | TGTGCCAGCAGCTTGAAATCTAGCGGGGAGACCCAGTACTTC
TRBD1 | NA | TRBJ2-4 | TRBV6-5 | CASRKQGAKNIQYF | TGTGCCAGCAGGAAACAGGGGGCCAAAAACATTCAGTACTTC
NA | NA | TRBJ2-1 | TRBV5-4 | CASSLGGDHEQFF | TGTGCCAGCAGCTTGGGAGGGGATCATGAGCAGTTCTTC
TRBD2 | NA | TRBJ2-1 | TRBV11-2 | CASSWEASGRANEQFF | TGTGCCAGCAGCTGGGAAGCTAGCGGGAGGGCCAATGAGCAGTTCTTC
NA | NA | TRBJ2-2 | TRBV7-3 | CASSSGPTGELFF | TGTGCCAGCAGCTCAGGTCCCACCGGGGAGCTGTTTTTT
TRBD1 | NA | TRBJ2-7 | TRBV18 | CASSPAGQGGNEQYF | TGTGCCAGCTCACCAGCCGGACAGGGGGGGAACGAGCAGTACTTC
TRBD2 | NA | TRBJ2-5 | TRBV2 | CASNLAGVRGETQYF | TGTGCCAGCAACCTAGCGGGAGTACGCGGGGAGACCCAGTACTTC
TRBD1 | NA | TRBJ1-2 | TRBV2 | CASSEDRTSLAGYTF | TGTGCCAGCAGTGAGGACAGGACTTCCCTCGCGGGCTACACCTTC
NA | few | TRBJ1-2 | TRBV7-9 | CASSSTDGQSYGYTF | TGTGCCAGCAGCTCCACCGATGGACAGAGCTATGGCTACACCTTC
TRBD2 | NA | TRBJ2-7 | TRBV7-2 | CASKEGLAGTEQYF | TGTGCCAGCAAGGAGGGACTAGCGGGAACCGAGCAGTACTTC
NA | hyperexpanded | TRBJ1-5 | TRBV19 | CASSPGGGQPQHF | TGTGCCAGTAGCCCGGGGGGGGGTCAGCCCCAGCATTTT
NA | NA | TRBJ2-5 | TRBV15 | CATSREGALWETQYF | TGTGCCACCAGCAGAGAAGGAGCGTTGTGGGAGACCCAGTACTTC
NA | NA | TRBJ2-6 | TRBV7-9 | CASSSARERGSGANVLTF | TGTGCCAGCAGCTCGGCCAGGGAGAGGGGTTCTGGGGCCAACGTCCTGACTTTC
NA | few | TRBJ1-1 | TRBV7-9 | CASSLERGTEAFF | TGTGCCAGCAGCTTAGAAAGGGGCACTGAAGCTTTCTTT
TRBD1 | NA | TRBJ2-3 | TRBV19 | CASRRRSPGQGTDTQYF | TGTGCCAGTAGGAGACGGTCGCCGGGACAGGGGACAGATACGCAGTATTTT
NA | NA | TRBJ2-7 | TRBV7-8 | CASSLEAAGTLISYEQYF | TGTGCCAGCAGCCTAGAGGCGGCCGGGACACTGATCTCCTACGAGCAGTACTTC
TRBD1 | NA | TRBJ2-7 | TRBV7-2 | CASSLGRTGGGYEQYF | TGTGCCAGCAGCTTAGGGCGGACAGGGGGCGGGTACGAGCAGTACTTC
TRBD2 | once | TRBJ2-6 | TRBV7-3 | CASSPNPEVAGGSGANVLTF | TGTGCCAGCAGCCCTAATCCCGAAGTAGCGGGAGGCTCTGGGGCCAACGTCCTGACTTTC
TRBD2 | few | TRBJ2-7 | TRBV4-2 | CASSQDVGGGSYEQYF | TGTGCCAGCAGCCAAGATGTCGGCGGGGGGTCCTACGAGCAGTACTTC